These 12 T cell receptor beta chains originate from one sample sequenced in a study of regulatory T cells in long-lasting Graves disease. Time point here: newly diagnosed GD, antithyroid drugs for less than 3 months. Isolated PBMC RNA provided the starting material for the TCR library. Arm-PCR with iRepertoire HTBI primers amplified the CDR3 regions for these TCR beta libraries. In TCRdb, the multiplex PCR reads were re-called with MiXCR into one record per CDR3 protein. The repertoire holds roughly 560,000 distinct CDR3 sequences, about 16% seen once, with about 25% in the top ten. The data were also submitted as part of a second study, on T cells in Graves' hyperthyroidism and ophthalmopathy.

The sequencing here drew on peripheral blood mononuclear cells (PBMCs), taken at new diagnosis, from a patient treated with antithyroid drugs. These receptors were collected from a woman aged 35-65 years with Graves disease.

This chain joins TRBV5-1 and TRBJ2-3; 9 bases agree with TRBD2. Trimming took 0 bases from V and 10 from J; bases not matched to a gene: 9. This CDR3 comprises 15 residues. Germline V CDR1 and CDR2: SGHRS, YFSETQ. The CDR3 region is CASSLEGGGARAQYF. The CDR3 DNA reads TGCGCCAGCAGCTTGGAGGGCGGGGGGGCCAGAGCGCAGTATTTT.

The rearrangement joins TRBV12-3 or TRBV12-4 to TRBJ1-2, with a tentative D call TRBD1 (6 bases). CDR3 length equals 13 residues. Trimming removed 3 bases at V and 8 bases at J, with 13 bases between. The CDR3 DNA reads as TGTGCCAGCAGTTTCTCCAACAGGGAAGGCTACACCTTC. Protein: CASSFSNREGYTF.

This clonotype was observed a handful of times. This chain links TRBV3-1 with TRBJ2-3; D call uncertain. Trimming stripped 0 bases from V and 2 bases from J, with 12 bases between. This CDR3 has 16 residues. Germline V gene sequence: CDR1 LGHDT, CDR2 YNNKEL (reference sequence). The DNA for the CDR3 is TGTGCCAGCAGCCAAGATCTTGGGCGCCACACAGATACGCAGTATTTT. Protein product: CASSQDLGRHTDTQYF.

V is TRBV11-2 and J is TRBJ1-5, with 7 bases that match TRBD1. Germline V gene lookup returns CDR1 SGHAT and CDR2 FQNNGV. The CDR3 is 14 residues long. V lost 9 bases, J lost 6 bases, and 11 bases stayed unmatched. The CDR3 sequence is CASSIDQGGQPQHF. CDR3 coding DNA: TGTGCCAGTAGTATAGATCAGGGGGGTCAGCCCCAGCATTTT. Looking up the rest from reference TRBV11-2 and TRBJ1-5 gives the full variable domain: EAGVAQSPRYKIIEKRQSVAFWCNPISGHATLYWYQQILGQGPKLLIQFQNNGVVDDSQLPKDRFSAERLKGVDSTLKIQPAKLEDSAVYLCASSIDQGGQPQHFGDGTRLSIL.

The V gene is TRBV11-2, the J gene TRBJ2-7, with TRBD1 identical over 7 bases. The CDR3 spans 14 residues. V dropped 3 bases and J dropped 5; count of bases not matched to a gene: 7. The germline V gene encodes CDR1 SGHAT and CDR2 FQNNGV. In nucleotides, the CDR3 is TGTGCCAGCAGCTTCCGGGACAGACGGGACGAGCAGTACTTC. Translation gives CASSFRDRRDEQYF.

The rearrangement links TRBV2 to TRBJ2-6, with 8 bases matching TRBD1. The CDR3 loop spans 15 amino acids. Germline-derived CDR1 and CDR2 are SNHLY and FYNNEI. V shed 7 bases and J 4 bases; nucleotides not matched to a gene: 6. Written as DNA, the CDR3 is TGTGCCAGCACCCCTCAGGGGGCGGGGGCCAACGTCCTGACTTTC. Translated, it gives CASTPQGAGANVLTF.

This clonotype has a handful of counts. The rearrangement joins TRBV6-2 or TRBV6-3 to TRBJ2-5; TRBD2 might be the D (7 bases). CDR3 length: 20 amino acids. Trimming took off 2 bases at V and 3 bases at J, with 28 bases between the two ends. Germline-derived CDR1 and CDR2 are MNHEY and SVGEGT. In DNA form, the CDR3 reads TGTGCCAGCAGTTACCCCCTCGAACCTGTCGGCGGGGGCACTAAAGAGACCCAGTACTTC. Translation: CASSYPLEPVGGGTKETQYF.

The J gene is TRBJ2-3, the V gene TRBV20-1; 11 bases are a match to TRBD2. With V trimmed by 5 bases and J by 5 bases, 18 bases remained unmatched. This CDR3 is 18 amino acids long. The germline V gene encodes CDR1 DFQATT and CDR2 SNEGSKA (reference sequence). This CDR3 is CSASHPENSGGAEDTQYF. The CDR3 region has the DNA TGCAGTGCTTCCCACCCCGAAAATAGCGGGGGGGCCGAAGATACGCAGTATTTT.

This clonotype was recorded a few times. The V call is TRBV30, the J call TRBJ1-1; D is unresolved. The germline V and J ends were trimmed by 4 bases and 1 base, with 10 bases remaining between them. CDR1 is GTSNPN, CDR2 SVGIG, per germline (reference sequence). The CDR3 totals 13 residues. This CDR3 is CAWTKTPNTEAFF. In DNA, the CDR3 is TGTGCCTGGACAAAGACACCGAACACTGAAGCTTTCTTT.

In its sample, this clonotype was seen a few times. The CDR3 sequence is CASSIVGKSNQPQHF. CDR3 sequence (DNA): TGTGCCAGTAGTATAGTTGGGAAGAGCAATCAGCCCCAGCATTTT. The rearrangement joins TRBV19 to TRBJ1-5; D remains ambiguous. The germline gives CDR1 LNHDA, CDR2 SQIVND (reference sequence). Trimming shortened V by 1 base and J by 1 base, and 8 bases separated the two germline ends. This CDR3 spans 15 amino acids.

This clonotype showed up many times. This chain connects TRBV28 to TRBJ2-7, with D tentatively TRBD1 or TRBD2 (5 bases each). The germline gives CDR1 MDHEN, CDR2 SYDVKM. The CDR3 is 16 residues long. V lost 5 bases, J lost 0 bases, and 17 bases lay in between. CDR3 amino acids: CASSAYGAVSSYEQYF. CDR3 sequence (DNA): TGTGCCAGCAGTGCCTACGGGGCGGTAAGCTCCTACGAGCAGTACTTC.

This clonotype was counted ten times or more. The chain combines TRBV12-3 or TRBV12-4 with TRBJ1-2, with 11 bases matching TRBD1. The CDR3 extends over 14 amino acids. Trimming cost V 5 bases and J 5 bases; bases outside gene matches: 4. The CDR3 coding sequence is TGTGCCAGCAGTAGGGGACAGGGGGGGTATGGCTACACCTTC. Translating gives CASSRGQGGYGYTF.